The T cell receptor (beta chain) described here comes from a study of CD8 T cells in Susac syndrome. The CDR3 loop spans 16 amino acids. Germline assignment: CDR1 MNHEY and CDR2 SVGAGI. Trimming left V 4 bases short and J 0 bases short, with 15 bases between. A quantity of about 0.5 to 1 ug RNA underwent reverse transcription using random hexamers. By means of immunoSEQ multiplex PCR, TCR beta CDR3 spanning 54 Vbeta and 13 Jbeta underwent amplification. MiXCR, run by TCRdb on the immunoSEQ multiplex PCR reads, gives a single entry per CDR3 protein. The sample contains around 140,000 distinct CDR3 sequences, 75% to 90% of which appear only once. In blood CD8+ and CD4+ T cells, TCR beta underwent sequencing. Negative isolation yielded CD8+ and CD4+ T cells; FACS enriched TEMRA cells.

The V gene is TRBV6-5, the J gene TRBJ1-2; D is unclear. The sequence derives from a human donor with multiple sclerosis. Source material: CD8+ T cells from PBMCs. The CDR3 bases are TGTGCCAGCAGTTCGGACGTAAGTGGAGCTAACTATGGCTACACCTTC. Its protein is CASSSDVSGANYGYTF.